The present TCR beta chain was sequenced within a study of shared clonotypes between healthy human individuals. Overall study findings and caveats: Generally, naive subsets came out with larger estimated richness than memory subsets.

In regard to this clone: Antigen: not known.

The CDR3 loop spans 14 amino acids. With V trimmed by 5 bases and J by 1 base, 3 bases remained unmatched. Germline CDR1 MNHEY, CDR2 SMNVEV (reference sequence). As processed by the authors: Junction-only immunoSEQ data arrived without quality scores, meaning filtering differed. The table came from immunoSEQ multiplex PCR; TCRdb's copy has only in-frame clones and leaves some out. Clone size and V and J calls were adopted from that table, with D and trimming inferred from the DNA. The sample includes approximately 1.5 million clones, 98% of them seen just once. The TCR was taken from a man aged 25-45 years in good health. The source material was naive CD4+ T cells sorted from blood. Subset specified: CD45RA+ positively selected. The chain combines TRBV27 with TRBJ1-1; 8 bases map to TRBD1. CDR3 coding DNA: TGTGCCAGCAGTCTGGGGACAGGGAACACTGAAGCTTTCTTT. Protein: CASSLGTGNTEAFF.